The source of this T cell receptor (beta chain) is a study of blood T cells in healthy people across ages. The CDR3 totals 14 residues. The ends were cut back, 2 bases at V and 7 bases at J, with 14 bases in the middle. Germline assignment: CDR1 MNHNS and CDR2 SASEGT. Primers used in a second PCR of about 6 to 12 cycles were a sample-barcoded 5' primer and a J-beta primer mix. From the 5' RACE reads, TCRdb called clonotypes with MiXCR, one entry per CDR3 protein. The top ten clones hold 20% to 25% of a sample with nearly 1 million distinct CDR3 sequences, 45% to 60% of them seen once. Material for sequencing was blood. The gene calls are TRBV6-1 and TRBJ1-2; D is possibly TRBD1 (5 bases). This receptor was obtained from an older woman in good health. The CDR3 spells CASSERVRDGGYTF. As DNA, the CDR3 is TGTGCCAGCAGTGAACGGGTCAGGGACGGTGGCTACACCTTC.